The 23 T cell receptor beta chains below all came from one sample that was sequenced in a study of Graves' ophthalmopathy and Graves' hyperthyroidism. The authors amplified TCR beta CDR3 regions from RNA transcripts. In the first round, RT-PCR was carried out with HTBI primers, and a multiplex PCR formed the second round. From the multiplex PCR reads, TCRdb called clonotypes with MiXCR, one entry per CDR3 protein. The sample has roughly 700,000 distinct CDR3 sequences, roughly 41% seen once. Sequencing input: peripheral blood. Every receptor here comes from an adult man with Graves' ophthalmopathy.

This clonotype was recorded a few times. One end of the junction fails to match germline, which may point to a read error. V is TRBV19 and J is TRBJ1-5; 9 positions agree with TRBD1. The CDR3 is made up of 15 amino acids. CDR1 is LNHDA and CDR2 is SQIVND in the germline V gene (reference sequence). CDR3 in DNA: TGTGCCAGTAGGGTGGACAGGGGTAGCGATCAGCCCCAGCATTTT. Translation: CASRVDRGSDQPQHF.

This clonotype was seen at least ten times. The chain is built from TRBV2 and TRBJ2-7; TRBD2 might be the D (7 bases). The CDR3 runs 13 residues. Trimming stripped 10 bases from V and 6 bases from J, with 19 bases between. CDR1 and CDR2 from the germline V gene are SNHLY and FYNNEI. In nucleotides, the CDR3 is TGTGCCACCTTACAGGGAGGGGATACCGAGCAGTACTTC. Amino acid sequence: CATLQGGDTEQYF.

Details on this clonotype: A much more abundant neighbour one base away suggests this may be a read error. This rearrangement joins TRBV7-9 to TRBJ1-2, with D possibly matching TRBD1 (6 bases). The CDR3 totals 13 residues. Looked up from germline, CDR1 is SEHNR and CDR2 is FQNEAQ (reference sequence). Trimming cost V 5 bases and J 8 bases, with 15 bases left between them. The CDR3 reads CASSQQGSQGYTF. CDR3 DNA: TGTGCCAGCAGCCAGCAGGGGTCCCAAGGCTACACCTTC.

A word on this clonotype: One junction end does not reproduce the germline sequence, and a read error may be involved. The chain joins TRBV11-2 to TRBJ1-1, with 7 bases fitting TRBD1. This CDR3 spans 15 amino acids. Per the germline V gene, CDR1 is SGHAT and CDR2 is FQNNGV. CDR3 amino acids: CASSAYFDDREEALF. The CDR3 coding sequence is TGTGCCAGCAGCGCTTACTTTGATGACAGGGAAGAAGCTTTGTTT.

Here the CDR3 DNA reads TGTGCCAGCAGTGTGTACGGACAATATAATTCACCCCTCCACTTT. This translates into CASSVYGQYNSPLHF. The chain combines TRBV6-1 with TRBJ1-6, with D perhaps TRBD1 (5 bases). V was clipped by 4 bases and J by 4 bases, with 11 bases between them. The CDR3 is made up of 15 amino acids. Germline V gene data show CDR1 as MNHNS and CDR2 as SASEGT.

This clonotype was recorded a few times. The chain joins TRBV7-6 to TRBJ2-2, with no clear D. Trimming took off 2 bases at V and 2 bases at J, with 9 bases between the two ends. This CDR3 is built from 15 residues. CDR1 and CDR2 (germline): SGHVS, FNYEAQ. The DNA for the CDR3 is TGTGCCAGCAGCTTAAACAGCGAAAACACCGGGGAGCTGTTTTTT. It encodes CASSLNSENTGELFF.

A note on this clonotype: This clone may be a read error of a much larger clone one base away. V gene TRBV10-2 combines with J gene TRBJ1-1, with 10 bases fitting TRBD1. CDR1 is WSHSY, CDR2 SAAADI, per germline. This CDR3 is 14 amino acids long. This CDR3 is CASSLGTGDIEAFF. In DNA, the CDR3 is TGTGCCAGCAGCTTAGGGACAGGGGACATTGAAGCTTTCTTT.

This clonotype has ten or more counts. The chain is built from TRBV2 and TRBJ1-3, with unresolved D. Germline V gene sequence: CDR1 SNHLY, CDR2 FYNNEI. The CDR3 runs 14 residues. With 4 bases removed from V and 0 bases from J, the gap between germline ends came to 7 bases. The CDR3 nucleotides are TGTGCCAGCAGTGTCCGTTCCTCTGGAAACACCATATATTTT. Protein: CASSVRSSGNTIYF.

V usage is TRBV7-2 and J usage is TRBJ2-5, with 8 bases fitting TRBD2. This CDR3 contains 16 residues. V gave up 3 bases and J gave up 5 bases; unmatched junction bases: 11. The germline V gene encodes CDR1 SGHTA and CDR2 FQGNSA. CDR3 residues: CASSLAGGGSGETQYF. CDR3 DNA sequence: TGTGCCAGCAGCTTGGCGGGGGGCGGTTCCGGGGAGACCCAGTACTTC. Supplemented by reference TRBV7-2 and TRBJ2-5, the full variable domain reads GAGVSQSPSNKVTEKGKDVELRCDPISGHTALYWYRQSLGQGLEFLIYFQGNSAPDKSGLPSDRFSAERTGGSVSTLTIQRTQQEDSAVYLCASSLAGGGSGETQYFGPGTRLLVL.

This clonotype was seen ten or more times. The rearrangement joins TRBV7-9 to TRBJ2-2; D is uncertain. Germline CDR1 is SEHNR and CDR2 is FQNEAQ (reference sequence). Trimming cost V 4 bases and J 1 base, with 7 bases left between them. CDR3 length: 14 residues. The DNA for the CDR3 is TGTGCCAGCAGCTCTAGGTGGAACACCGGGGAGCTGTTTTTT. This encodes CASSSRWNTGELFF.

The chain links TRBV7-2 to TRBJ2-1, with D hard to call. V dropped 5 bases and J dropped 6 bases, with 14 bases sitting between them. The V gene's germline CDR1 is SGHTA and CDR2 FQGNSA. The CDR3 is 14 amino acids. The CDR3 reads CASSPDPRSNEQFF. CDR3 nucleotides: TGTGCCAGCAGCCCCGACCCCCGAAGCAATGAGCAGTTCTTC.

The V and J genes are TRBV30 and TRBJ1-3; D remains unclear. Per the germline V gene, CDR1 is GTSNPN and CDR2 is SVGIG (reference sequence). The CDR3 runs to 13 residues. The V and J ends lost 1 base and 4 bases respectively, with 8 bases between them. The CDR3 region has the DNA TGTGCCTGGAGTGGGCTTCTCGGAAACACCATATATTTT. Encoded protein: CAWSGLLGNTIYF.

The chain links TRBV7-9 to TRBJ2-5, with D possibly being TRBD1 (6 bases). Germline-derived CDR1 and CDR2 are SEHNR and FQNEAQ (reference sequence). V lost 5 bases, J lost 4 bases, and 17 bases lay in between. The CDR3 loop spans 15 amino acids. The CDR3 DNA sequence: TGTGCCAGCAGCAACAGAGGGGGAGTCGGAGAGACCCAGTACTTC. This translates into CASSNRGGVGETQYF.

This clonotype has ten or more counts. V gene TRBV7-9 combines with J gene TRBJ1-3; unclear D gene. CDR1 is SEHNR and CDR2 is FQNEAQ in the germline V gene (reference sequence). V shed 8 bases and J shed 1 base, with 9 bases lying between them. The CDR3 runs 13 residues. The CDR3 DNA reads as TGTGCCAGCTCACCATCGTCTGGAAACACCATATATTTT. It specifies CASSPSSGNTIYF.

This clonotype has ten or more counts. This chain connects TRBV19 to TRBJ1-5, with D uncertain. CDR3 length equals 14 residues. Germline assignment: CDR1 LNHDA and CDR2 SQIVND (reference sequence). V lost 6 bases to trimming and J lost 5 bases, with 14 bases between them. CDR3 DNA: TGTGCCAGTAGCCGCACGAGCGGTTATCAGCCCCAGCATTTT. Translating it yields CASSRTSGYQPQHF.

This clonotype showed up just a few times. The V call is TRBV7-9, the J call TRBJ2-7; D gene ambiguous. Per the germline V gene, CDR1 is SEHNR and CDR2 is FQNEAQ (reference sequence). The CDR3 consists of 14 residues. Deletions cut 6 bases from V and 2 bases from J, with 14 bases between. CDR3 coding DNA: TGTGCCAGCAGTCCTATGGCTCGGACCTACGAGCAGTACTTC. Protein: CASSPMARTYEQYF.

This clonotype came up a few times. This chain links TRBV14 with TRBJ2-5; possible D gene TRBD1, 7 bases. The V and J ends lost 3 bases and 6 bases respectively, with 11 bases between them. Germline CDR1 SGHDN, CDR2 FVKESK. The CDR3 spans 13 residues. The CDR3 reads CASSHSGGKTQYF. The CDR3 DNA sequence: TGTGCCAGCAGCCATTCAGGGGGGAAGACCCAGTACTTC.

Many counts were recorded for this clonotype. The chain links TRBV24-1 to TRBJ2-2; D call uncertain. CDR1 is KGHDR, CDR2 SFDVKD, per germline. The CDR3 loop spans 13 amino acids. Trimming left V 6 bases short and J 0 bases short, with 4 bases between. The DNA for the CDR3 is TGTGCCACCAGTCCAGCGAACACCGGGGAGCTGTTTTTT. It is translated as CATSPANTGELFF.

The genes are TRBV10-3 and TRBJ2-3, with 7 positions matching TRBD2. The CDR3 runs to 15 residues. The V gene's germline CDR1 is ENHRY and CDR2 SYGVKD. V gave up 2 bases and J gave up 2 bases; unmatched junction bases: 4. In nucleotides, the CDR3 is TGTGCCATCAGTGAGCTGGGGGGGGACACAGATACGCAGTATTTT. It yields the protein CAISELGGDTDTQYF.

This clonotype came up a few times. The rearrangement joins TRBV19 to TRBJ1-4, with D unclear. The ends were cut back, 5 bases at V and 7 bases at J, with 17 bases in the middle. The CDR3 sequence is 15 residues long. CDR1 and CDR2 from the germline V gene are LNHDA and SQIVND (reference sequence). The CDR3 coding sequence is TGTGCCAGTAGTCCGCGACTTTCTTCGGGTGAAAAACTGTTTTTT. This gives the protein CASSPRLSSGEKLFF.

This clonotype turned up a few times. The chain employs TRBV20-1 and TRBJ1-4, with D possibly being TRBD1 (5 bases). The CDR3 loop spans 16 amino acids. Deletions cut 0 bases from V and 2 bases from J, with 13 bases between. Per germline, CDR1 DFQATT and CDR2 SNEGSKA (reference sequence). The DNA of the CDR3 is TGCAGTGCTAGAGATTTTGGCAGGGAGACTAATGAAAAACTGTTTTTT. It translates to CSARDFGRETNEKLFF.

The rearrangement uses TRBV20-1 and TRBJ1-1; unclear D gene. Germline V gives CDR1 DFQATT, CDR2 SNEGSKA (reference sequence). Trimming removed 3 bases at V and 8 bases at J, with 10 bases between. The CDR3 consists of 11 residues. CDR3 nucleotides: TGCAGTGCTAGTGTGCTAGGGGAAGCTTTCTTT. Its protein is CSASVLGEAFF.

Only a few counts were recorded for this clonotype. This chain joins TRBV7-2 and TRBJ2-7, with a tentative D call TRBD2 (6 bases). Looked up from germline, CDR1 is SGHTA and CDR2 is FQGNSA. CDR3 length equals 14 residues. V gave up 7 bases and J gave up 4 bases, with 17 bases separating them. This chain's CDR3 is CASTPGGVGYEQYF. The CDR3 nucleotides are TGTGCCAGCACTCCCGGGGGAGTTGGGTACGAGCAGTACTTC.